This T cell receptor beta chain was recorded in a study of T cell responses to AZD1222 COVID-19 vaccine. Germline CDR1 is SGHRS and CDR2 is YFSETQ. Between the trimmed V and J ends, which lost 2 bases and 3 bases, there was a span of 11 bases. The CDR3 sequence is 14 residues long. Overall study findings and caveats: Among AZD1222 vaccinees, only 5 or 6 were seropositive at baseline.

Clones were read by immunoSEQ multiplex PCR, and TCRdb kept only the in-frame ones, dropping some. The sample comprises about 140,000 clones, over 90% of which are singletons, and 0.7% to 1% rests with the top ten. This clone was detected a few times. Its target is not known. The sequence came from an adult in good health. The source material was peripheral blood, sampled on day 0 of MenACWY control vaccination. The chain couples TRBV5-1 to TRBJ1-1, with D possibly matching TRBD1 (5 bases). CDR3 sequence: CASSFRGGDTEAFF. The CDR3 DNA follows: TGCGCCAGCAGCTTCCGGGGAGGGGACACTGAAGCTTTCTTT.